Each of the 20 T cell receptor beta chains below was sequenced from the same sample in a study of T-cell reconstitution after alpha-beta-depleted transplantation in children. Using unique molecular identifiers, the investigators prepared the TCRbeta library. One entry per CDR3 protein results from TCRdb running MiXCR on the PCR reads. The sample includes about a million distinct CDR3 sequences, about 29% seen only once; the top ten take roughly 27%. Material: PBMCs, mostly from graft donor cells, obtained 360 days after TCRalphabeta/CD19-depleted stem cell transplant. The receptors were sampled from a boy under three years old who had a stem cell transplant for SCID, so the T cells may come from the graft donor.

Many counts were recorded for this clonotype. This rearrangement joins TRBV27 to TRBJ2-7, with 8 positions matching TRBD1. The germline gives CDR1 MNHEY, CDR2 SMNVEV (reference sequence). CDR3 length: 15 residues. J gave up 3 bases and V 4 bases, and 8 bases lay outside the gene matches. The CDR3 coding sequence is TGTGCCAGCAGTTCGCCGGGACAGGCGATCTACGAGCAGTACTTC. This encodes CASSSPGQAIYEQYF.

J is TRBJ1-1 and V is TRBV6-5, with TRBD1 matching 7 bases. Germline values: CDR1 MNHEY, CDR2 SVGAGI. This CDR3 region has 16 residues. The junction had 8 bases not matched to a gene; V was cut back by 0 bases and J by 4 bases. The CDR3 loop is CASSYSQGVMGTEAFF. DNA for the CDR3: TGTGCCAGCAGTTACTCCCAGGGGGTAATGGGCACTGAAGCTTTCTTT.

The V call is TRBV7-3, the J call TRBJ1-5; a possible D gene is TRBD1 (5 bases). Trimming removed 1 base at V and 7 bases at J, with 11 bases between. The CDR3 has 14 amino acids. Per the germline V gene, CDR1 is SGHTA and CDR2 is FQGTGA. The CDR3, as DNA: TGTGCCAGCAGCTTAAAGTGGGGGGGGCAGCCCCAGCATTTT. Encoded protein: CASSLKWGGQPQHF.

This chain uses TRBV28 with TRBJ2-3, with D possibly TRBD2 on 5 matching bases. Germline V lookup: CDR1 MDHEN, CDR2 SYDVKM. V was pared by 6 bases and J by 0 bases, with 10 bases between. The length of the CDR3 is 14 residues. As DNA, the CDR3 is TGTGCCAGCAGGGAGCGGCCGAGCACAGATACGCAGTATTTT. Protein sequence: CASRERPSTDTQYF. Variable domain in full (rest from reference TRBV28 and TRBJ2-3): DVKVTQSSRYLVKRTGEKVFLECVQDMDHENMFWYRQDPGLGLRLIYFSYDVKMKEKGDIPEGYSVSREKKERFSLILESASTNQTSMYLCASRERPSTDTQYFGPGTRLTVL.

This clonotype showed up many times. The V call is TRBV12-3 or TRBV12-4, the J call TRBJ2-6; D gene ambiguous. The V end was cut by 5 bases, the J end by 1 base, with 6 bases between. CDR3 size: 14 residues. The CDR3 DNA follows: TGTGCCAGCAGTACTCGGTCTGGGGCCAACGTCCTGACTTTC. This translates into CASSTRSGANVLTF.

This clonotype turned up a few times. This chain connects TRBV6-1 to TRBJ1-1; D uncertain. Per the germline V gene, CDR1 is MNHNS and CDR2 is SASEGT. Trimming took off 6 bases at V and 3 bases at J, with 17 bases between the two ends. The CDR3 has 15 residues. The CDR3 region has the DNA TGTGCCAGCAGCCAGCTGGGGAAGGTGGACACTGAAGCTTTCTTT. The encoded protein is CASSQLGKVDTEAFF.

This clonotype has more than one count but fewer than ten. The genes are TRBV6-1 and TRBJ2-1, with 13 bases aligning to TRBD2. Unmatched junction bases numbered 7, after V lost 6 bases and J lost 14 bases. The CDR3 length is 13 residues. CDR1 is MNHNS and CDR2 is SASEGT in the germline V gene. The CDR3 here is CASSRLAGGAEFF. CDR3 bases: TGTGCCAGCAGCCGACTAGCGGGGGGAGCGGAGTTCTTC.

The chain carries TRBV5-5 and TRBJ1-1, with a tentative D call TRBD1 (5 bases). This CDR3 contains 13 residues. V was pared by 3 bases and J by 8 bases, with 14 bases between. The V gene's germline CDR1 is SGHKS and CDR2 YYEKEE (reference sequence). The CDR3 DNA is TGTGCCAGCAGCTCTCAGGGCTTTTTCGAAGCTTTCTTT. This gives the protein CASSSQGFFEAFF.

The rearrangement links TRBV4-3 to TRBJ2-1; the D gene could be TRBD1 or TRBD2 (6 bases each). Germline V gives CDR1 LGHNA, CDR2 YSLEER. Deletions cut 1 base from V and 5 bases from J, with 15 bases between. The CDR3 runs to 16 residues. In DNA form, the CDR3 reads TGCGCCAGCAGCCAAGTTGGGGGGACAACAAACAATGAGCAGTTCTTC. This translates into CASSQVGGTTNNEQFF.

Of note for this clonotype: A junction end diverges from the germline sequence, so it may reflect a read error. V gene TRBV29-1 combines with J gene TRBJ2-5; D possibly corresponds to TRBD2 (5 bases). CDR3 length: 10 residues. Germline V CDR1 and CDR2: SQVTM, ANQGSEA. The CDR3 loop is CSVGELGRFF. In DNA form, the CDR3 reads TGCAGCGTTGGGGAGCTAGGCCGTTTCTTC.

The chain has TRBV20-1 and TRBJ1-5; D is possibly TRBD1 (5 bases). V was cut by 3 bases and J by 11 bases, with 11 bases left in between. CDR3 length: 11 residues. CDR1 and CDR2 from the germline V gene are DFQATT and SNEGSKA (reference sequence). CDR3 residues: CSARGDPTQHF. The CDR3 DNA reads as TGCAGTGCTAGGGGGGACCCGACCCAGCATTTT.

The chain joins TRBV10-3 to TRBJ1-1, with D maybe TRBD1 (5 bases). The CDR3 contains 18 residues. With 0 bases removed from V and 1 base from J, the gap between germline ends came to 18 bases. Germline CDR1 is ENHRY and CDR2 is SYGVKD. The chain's CDR3 is CAISESPGGPQWNTEAFF. The CDR3 DNA sequence: TGTGCCATCAGTGAGTCCCCGGGGGGTCCCCAGTGGAACACTGAAGCTTTCTTT.

The sample holds a few counts of this clonotype. The chain links TRBV7-2 to TRBJ2-7; 8 nucleotides match TRBD2. Germline V CDR1 and CDR2: SGHTA, FQGNSA. The CDR3 runs 16 residues. Trimming at V came to 1 base and at J to 2 bases, leaving 7 bases not matched to a gene. The CDR3 nucleotides are TGTGCCAGCAGCTTAGTCTTCTTGGGACTAGCCTACGAGCAGTACTTC. Its translation: CASSLVFLGLAYEQYF.

Only a few counts were recorded for this clonotype. V gene TRBV20-1 combines with J gene TRBJ2-7; TRBD2 matches at 7 bases. The CDR3 covers 13 residues. The J segment lost 2 bases and the V segment lost 5 bases, leaving 6 bases of the junction unmatched. Germline CDR1 DFQATT, CDR2 SNEGSKA (reference sequence). The CDR3 region has the DNA TGCAGTGCTCCTACCGGGACTACCTACGAGCAGTACTTC. This sequence encodes CSAPTGTTYEQYF.

V usage is TRBV6-1 and J usage is TRBJ2-1; 8 bases are a match to TRBD2. Germline V gene lookup returns CDR1 MNHNS and CDR2 SASEGT. This CDR3 region has 16 residues. V shed 7 bases, J shed 0 bases, and the junction held 8 bases outside the gene matches. CDR3 in DNA: TGTGCCAGCACCACTCGGGGGGGCCGCTCCTACAATGAGCAGTTCTTC. Residues: CASTTRGGRSYNEQFF.

This rearrangement joins TRBV28 to TRBJ1-1, with D uncertain. With 5 bases removed from V and 8 bases from J, the gap between germline ends came to 9 bases. Germline CDR1 and CDR2: MDHEN and SYDVKM. The CDR3 totals 11 residues. The CDR3 DNA reads TGTGCCAGCAGTAATACGGGCGAAGCTTTCTTT. Protein sequence: CASSNTGEAFF.

This clonotype was counted many times. The V and J genes are TRBV5-1 and TRBJ1-6; the D is unclear. Germline V gene data show CDR1 as SGHRS and CDR2 as YFSETQ. The ends were cut back, 2 bases at V and 4 bases at J, with 13 bases in the middle. This CDR3 comprises 16 residues. CDR3 DNA sequence: TGCGCCAGCAGCTTCGGAGGCCAAGGATATAATTCACCCCTCCACTTT. It translates to CASSFGGQGYNSPLHF. Complete variable domain (other parts from reference TRBV5-1 and TRBJ1-6): KAGVTQTPRYLIKTRGQQVTLSCSPISGHRSVSWYQQTPGQGLQFLFEYFSETQRNKGNFPGRFSGRQFSNSRSEMNVSTLELGDSALYLCASSFGGQGYNSPLHFGNGTRLTVT.

The rearrangement uses TRBV28 and TRBJ2-5; 8 bases fit TRBD2. The CDR3 is 14 amino acids. CDR1 is MDHEN and CDR2 is SYDVKM in the germline V gene. V lost 3 bases to trimming and J lost 4 bases; unmatched junction nucleotides: 4. The CDR3: CASSFRGGRETQYF. The CDR3 nucleotides are TGTGCCAGCAGTTTTCGGGGGGGGAGAGAGACCCAGTACTTC.

The chain is built from TRBV12-5 and TRBJ2-1; TRBD1 is a possible D gene (8 bases). From germline, CDR1 is LGHNT and CDR2 FRNRAP. With 0 bases removed from V and 0 bases from J, the gap between germline ends came to 21 bases. There are 20 residues in the CDR3. The CDR3 sequence: CASGLVLGQGGGISYNEQFF. CDR3 nucleotides: TGTGCTAGTGGTTTGGTACTAGGACAGGGAGGGGGAATCTCCTACAATGAGCAGTTCTTC.

This clonotype was recorded a few times. This sequence joins TRBV6-2 or TRBV6-3 and TRBJ1-1; D gene ambiguous. The V and J ends lost 0 bases and 1 base respectively, with 12 bases between them. The germline V gene encodes CDR1 MNHEY and CDR2 SVGEGT. The CDR3 extends over 16 amino acids. CDR3 sequence reads: CASSYSLGEPNTEAFF. The CDR3 DNA follows: TGTGCCAGCAGTTACTCGTTGGGCGAACCGAACACTGAAGCTTTCTTT.